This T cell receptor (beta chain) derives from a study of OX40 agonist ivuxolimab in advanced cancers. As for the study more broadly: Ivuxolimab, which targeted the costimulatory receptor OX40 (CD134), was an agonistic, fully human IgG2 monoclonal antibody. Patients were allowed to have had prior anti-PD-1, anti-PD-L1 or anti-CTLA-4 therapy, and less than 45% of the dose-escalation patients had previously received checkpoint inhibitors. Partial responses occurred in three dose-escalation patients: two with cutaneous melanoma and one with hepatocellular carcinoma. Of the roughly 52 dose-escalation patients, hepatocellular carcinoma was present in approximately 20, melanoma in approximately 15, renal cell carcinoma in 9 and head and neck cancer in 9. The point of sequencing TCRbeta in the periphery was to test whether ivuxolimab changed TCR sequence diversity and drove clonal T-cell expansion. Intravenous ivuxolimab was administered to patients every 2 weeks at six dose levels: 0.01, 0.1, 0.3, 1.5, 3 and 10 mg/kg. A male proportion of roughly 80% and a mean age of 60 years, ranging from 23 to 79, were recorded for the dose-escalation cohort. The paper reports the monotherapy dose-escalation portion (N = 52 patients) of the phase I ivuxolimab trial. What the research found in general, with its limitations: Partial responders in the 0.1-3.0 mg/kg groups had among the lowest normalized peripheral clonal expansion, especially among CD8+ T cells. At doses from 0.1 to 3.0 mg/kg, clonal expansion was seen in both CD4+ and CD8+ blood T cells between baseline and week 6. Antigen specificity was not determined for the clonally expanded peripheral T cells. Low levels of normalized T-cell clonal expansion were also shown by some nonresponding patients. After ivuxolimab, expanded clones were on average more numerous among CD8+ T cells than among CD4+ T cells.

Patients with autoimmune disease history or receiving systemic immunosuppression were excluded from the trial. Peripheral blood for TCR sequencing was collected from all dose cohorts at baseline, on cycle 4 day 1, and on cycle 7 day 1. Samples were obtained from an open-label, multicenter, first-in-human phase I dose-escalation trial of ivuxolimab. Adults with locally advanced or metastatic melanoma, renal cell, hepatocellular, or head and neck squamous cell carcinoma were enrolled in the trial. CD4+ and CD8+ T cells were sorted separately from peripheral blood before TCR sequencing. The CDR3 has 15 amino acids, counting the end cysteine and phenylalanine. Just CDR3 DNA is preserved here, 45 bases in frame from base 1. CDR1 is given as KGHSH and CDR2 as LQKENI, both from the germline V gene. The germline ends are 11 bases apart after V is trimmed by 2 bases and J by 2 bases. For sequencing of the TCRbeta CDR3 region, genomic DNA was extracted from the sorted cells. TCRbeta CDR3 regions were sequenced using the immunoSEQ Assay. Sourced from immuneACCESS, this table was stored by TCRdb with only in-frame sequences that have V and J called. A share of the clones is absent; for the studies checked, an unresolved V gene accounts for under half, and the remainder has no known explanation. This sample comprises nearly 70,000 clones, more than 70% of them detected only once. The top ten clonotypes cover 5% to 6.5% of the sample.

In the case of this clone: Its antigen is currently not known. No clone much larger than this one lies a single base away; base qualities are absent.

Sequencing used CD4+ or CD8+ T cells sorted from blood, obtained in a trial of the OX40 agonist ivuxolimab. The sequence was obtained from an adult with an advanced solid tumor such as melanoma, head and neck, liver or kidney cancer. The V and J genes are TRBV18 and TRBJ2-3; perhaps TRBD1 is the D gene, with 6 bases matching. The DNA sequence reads TGTGCCAGCTCACCAGTTACAGGGAACACAGATACGCAGTATTTT. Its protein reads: CASSPVTGNTDTQYF.